Given below is one T cell receptor (beta chain) in context. As yet, its antigen is unknown. This CDR3 region has 15 residues. V lost 0 bases and J 7 bases, leaving 15 bases between the germline ends. Germline V gene data show CDR1 as SGHTA and CDR2 as FQGNSA. PCR was performed using 60 Vbeta and 13 Jbeta primers. Libraries were prepared by immunoSEQ multiplex PCR; TCRdb keeps only in-frame clonotypes and omits some of them. Of 140,000 or so clones in the sample, roughly 80% were seen once. The source of the sample is a study of cytomegalovirus exposure and HLA in healthy donors. Whole-study context: Previous work identified some 120 million unique TCR beta sequences from around 200 million T cells. Falling in the Caucasian-associated ancestry cluster were 80% to 90% of approximately 410 genotyped donors.

Findings and limits, study-wide: A highly shared variant cluster was judged a likely technical artifact. Exclusion as indistinguishable affected some V segments, including TRBV6-2 and TRBV6-3.

The sample consisted of PBMCs. The receptor was isolated from a middle-aged man in good health and CMV-seronegative. The chain joins TRBV7-2 to TRBJ1-1, with D uncertain. CDR3 in DNA: TGTGCCAGCAGCTTAGCGGCAGCGGCGGACGGTGAAGCTTTCTTT. It codes for CASSLAAAADGEAFF.